A selection of T cell receptor beta chains follows, all from one sample in a study of cytomegalovirus exposure and HLA in healthy donors. Assay used: immunoSEQ multiplex PCR; TCRdb lists only in-frame clones, some missing. The repertoire has about 82,000 clones, around three fifths of them found once; the top ten carry about 15%. The sample taken for sequencing was PBMCs. These receptors originate from a woman between 35 and 50 years old in good health and CMV-seropositive. Each CDR3 is given with its conserved first and last residue. A D gene is named only where the DNA matches it firmly. Only part of the rows carry a size: once, few, many, or a class if the clone is expanded.

d_gene	v_gene	j_gene	abundance	CDR3aa	CDR3nt
TRBD2	TRBV2	TRBJ2-5	few	CASRRDYKETQYF	TGTGCCAGCAGACGGGACTACAAAGAGACCCAGTACTTC
TRBD2	TRBV7-2	TRBJ2-2	few	CASSLDPSGRAGELFF	TGTGCCAGCAGCTTAGATCCTAGCGGGAGGGCCGGGGAGCTGTTTTTT
TRBD2	TRBV9	TRBJ2-2	-	CASSVGSGRGTGELFF	TGTGCCAGCAGCGTAGGGAGCGGGAGGGGTACCGGGGAGCTGTTTTTT
TRBD1	TRBV19	TRBJ1-5	-	CASSPGTGQGGNQPQHF	TGTGCCAGTTCCCCCGGGACAGGGCAGGGAGGCAATCAGCCCCAGCATTTT
TRBD1	TRBV7-9	TRBJ2-7	-	CASSPDRTYEQYF	TGTGCCAGCAGCCCGGACAGGACCTACGAGCAGTACTTC
TRBD2	TRBV5-1	TRBJ2-3	-	CASSLGGSSFTDTQYF	TGCGCCAGCAGCTTGGGCGGGAGCTCCTTCACAGATACGCAGTATTTT
TRBD1	TRBV28	TRBJ1-5	few	CASSVSTGPVQPQHF	TGTGCCAGCAGTGTCTCGACAGGGCCTGTTCAGCCCCAGCATTTT
TRBD1	TRBV25-1	TRBJ2-2	-	CASSRQGSATGELFF	TGTGCCAGCAGCCGACAGGGGTCGGCCACCGGGGAGCTGTTTTTT
-	TRBV15	TRBJ1-3	-	CATSRDIGNTIYF	TGTGCCACCAGCAGAGATATCGGAAACACCATATATTTT
TRBD2	TRBV6-4	TRBJ2-1	few	CASSALPGLEVNEQFF	TGTGCCAGCAGTGCCCTACCGGGACTAGAAGTGAATGAGCAGTTCTTC
TRBD1	TRBV7-9	TRBJ2-2	-	CASSHYAAGGVTGELFF	TGTGCCAGCAGCCATTACGCGGCAGGGGGAGTCACCGGGGAGCTGTTTTTT
-	TRBV4-3	TRBJ1-2	-	CASSQDMNYGYTF	TGCGCCAGCAGCCAAGACATGAACTATGGCTACACCTTC
TRBD1	TRBV28	TRBJ2-1	few	CASTQGQSYNEQFF	TGTGCCAGTACACAGGGGCAATCCTACAATGAGCAGTTCTTC
TRBD1	TRBV9	TRBJ1-4	-	CASSGETGLNEKLFF	TGTGCCAGCAGCGGAGAGACAGGGCTTAATGAAAAACTGTTTTTT
-	TRBV7-2	TRBJ2-5	few	CASSPRLVQETQYF	TGTGCCAGCAGCCCCAGACTAGTTCAGGAGACCCAGTACTTC
TRBD2	TRBV5-1	TRBJ2-3	-	CASSFHREGFGGTDTQYF	TGCGCCAGCAGCTTTCACCGGGAGGGTTTCGGAGGCACAGATACGCAGTATTTT
-	TRBV5-1	TRBJ2-7	-	CASSPQGSGSYEQYF	TGCGCCAGCAGCCCACAGGGATCGGGCTCCTACGAGCAGTACTTC
-	TRBV4-1	TRBJ2-5	-	CASSQEVASAVETQYF	TGCGCCAGCAGCCAAGAAGTAGCGTCAGCTGTAGAGACCCAGTACTTC